The 17 T cell receptor beta chains below were found in one sample sequenced in a study of T-cell reconstitution after alpha-beta-depleted transplantation in children. The authors prepared the TCRbeta library with unique molecular identifiers. MiXCR, run by TCRdb on the PCR reads, gives a single entry per CDR3 protein. The table records about 1,000,000 distinct CDR3 sequences, 25% to 35% of them present only once. The specimen was PBMCs, mostly from graft donor cells, collected 360 days after TCRalphabeta/CD19-depleted stem cell transplant. The receptors here all came from a boy less than two years old who had a stem cell transplant for SCID, so the T cells may come from the graft donor.

This chain uses TRBV11-2 with TRBJ1-3; a possible D gene is TRBD1 (5 bases). The germline V and J ends were trimmed by 1 base and 0 bases, with 19 bases remaining between them. CDR1 and CDR2 from the germline V gene are SGHAT and FQNNGV. The CDR3 has 19 residues. CDR3 coding DNA: TGTGCCAGCAGCTTAGTCGTCGGGGGGGGACTAACCTCTGGAAACACCATATATTTT. It translates to CASSLVVGGGLTSGNTIYF.

This chain connects TRBV2 to TRBJ2-7, with 10 bases fitting TRBD2. The CDR3 extends over 16 amino acids. V lost 6 bases and J lost 2; bases outside the gene matches: 10. The germline V gene has CDR1 SNHLY and CDR2 FYNNEI. Written as DNA, the CDR3 is TGTGCCAGCAGGGGAAATAGCGGGGGGCTAGCCTACGAGCAGTACTTC. Its translation: CASRGNSGGLAYEQYF.

This clonotype was seen more than once but under ten times. The chain joins TRBV10-3 to TRBJ2-6, with D maybe TRBD1 (5 bases). The CDR3 is 17 amino acids. With 4 bases removed from V and 0 bases from J, the gap between germline ends came to 13 bases. From germline, CDR1 is ENHRY and CDR2 SYGVKD. In DNA form, the CDR3 reads TGTGCCATCAGTGGGGGAAGGGGCTCCTCTGGGGCCAACGTCCTGACTTTC. It encodes CAISGGRGSSGANVLTF.

CDR3 protein: CASSQVGNTDTQYF. The CDR3 nucleotides read TGCGCCAGCAGCCAAGTGGGGAACACAGATACGCAGTATTTT. The chain uses TRBV4-1 and TRBJ2-3; D gene ambiguous. The V end lost 1 base, the J end lost 2 bases, and 7 bases lay between the germline ends. The CDR3 totals 14 residues. Germline-derived CDR1 and CDR2 are MGHRA and YSYEKL.

This rearrangement joins TRBV28 to TRBJ2-7; 7 bases map to TRBD2. The J segment lost 5 bases and the V segment lost 4 bases, leaving 11 bases of the junction unmatched. The germline V gene has CDR1 MDHEN and CDR2 SYDVKM. The CDR3 has 15 residues. The CDR3 here is CASSSAGTNQHEQYF. The CDR3 DNA is TGTGCCAGCAGTTCAGCCGGGACTAACCAGCACGAGCAGTACTTC. Full variable domain (outside the CDR3, taken from reference TRBV28 and TRBJ2-7): DVKVTQSSRYLVKRTGEKVFLECVQDMDHENMFWYRQDPGLGLRLIYFSYDVKMKEKGDIPEGYSVSREKKERFSLILESASTNQTSMYLCASSSAGTNQHEQYFGPGTRLTVT.

This clonotype was observed a handful of times. J is TRBJ2-5 and V is TRBV11-2, with D hard to call. Germline values: CDR1 SGHAT, CDR2 FQNNGV. The CDR3 runs 16 residues. V shed 9 bases and J shed 4 bases, with 24 bases lying between them. The DNA for the CDR3 is TGTGCCAGTTCTCGCCCCTATGTCGGGTCGAGAGAGACCCAGTACTTC. Amino acid sequence: CASSRPYVGSRETQYF. The complete variable domain, with remaining parts taken from reference TRBV11-2 and TRBJ2-5, reads EAGVAQSPRYKIIEKRQSVAFWCNPISGHATLYWYQQILGQGPKLLIQFQNNGVVDDSQLPKDRFSAERLKGVDSTLKIQPAKLEDSAVYLCASSRPYVGSRETQYFGPGTRLLVL.

CDR3 sequence: CASTGGFYNEQFF. The DNA of the CDR3 is TGTGCCAGCACAGGAGGTTTCTACAATGAGCAGTTCTTC. The chain links TRBV28 to TRBJ2-1, with D maybe TRBD2 (5 bases). Per germline, CDR1 MDHEN and CDR2 SYDVKM. The CDR3 has 13 amino acids. V gave up 7 bases and J gave up 3 bases, with 10 bases separating them.

The rearrangement links TRBV12-3 or TRBV12-4 to TRBJ2-5; D uncertain. The ends were cut back, 3 bases at V and 1 base at J, with 9 bases in the middle. The CDR3 sequence is 14 residues long. DNA of the CDR3: TGTGCCAGCAGTTTGGAGTTAGCCCAAGAGACCCAGTACTTC. As protein: CASSLELAQETQYF.

The table lists this clonotype with a few counts. The V gene is TRBV7-1, the J gene TRBJ2-2; 8 bases match TRBD1. TRBV7-1 is reported as an ORF; its role is uncertain. J gave up 5 bases and V 2 bases, and 7 bases lay outside the gene matches. The CDR3 totals 16 residues. The CDR3 nucleotides are TGTGCCAGCAGCTCAAGACCCCGGACAGGGACCGGGGAGCTGTTTTTT. Translation: CASSSRPRTGTGELFF.

J is TRBJ2-2 and V is TRBV7-9, with a weak D call TRBD1 (5 bases). Germline V gene lookup returns CDR1 SEHNR and CDR2 FQNEAQ (reference sequence). The V end was cut by 4 bases, the J end by 1 base, with 13 bases between. The CDR3 sequence is 16 residues long. Here the CDR3 reads CASSYSGSGNTGELFF. The CDR3, as DNA: TGTGCCAGCAGCTACTCAGGGTCCGGGAACACCGGGGAGCTGTTTTTT.

This clonotype was seen only a few times. The rearrangement joins TRBV5-1 to TRBJ2-1, with D maybe TRBD1 (6 bases). The CDR3 covers 17 residues. The V end was cut by 3 bases, the J end by 1 base, with 17 bases between. Germline V lookup: CDR1 SGHRS, CDR2 YFSETQ. The CDR3 DNA is TGCGCCAGCAGCTACCAGGGGCGAGCCTATTCCTACAATGAGCAGTTCTTC. Protein: CASSYQGRAYSYNEQFF.

The chain couples TRBV30 to TRBJ2-1; TRBD2 might be the D (6 bases). The germline CDR1 and CDR2 sequences are GTSNPN and SVGIG (reference sequence). V dropped 4 bases and J dropped 8 bases, with 18 bases sitting between them. The CDR3 runs 14 residues. The CDR3 coding sequence is TGTGCCTGGACCACGGGACTTAAAAGGGATGAGCAGTTCTTC. The encoded protein is CAWTTGLKRDEQFF.

This clonotype was counted between two and nine times. The chain employs TRBV28 and TRBJ2-3; the D gene is possibly TRBD2 (6 bases). From germline, CDR1 is MDHEN and CDR2 SYDVKM. This CDR3 has 16 residues. Trimming stripped 6 bases from V and 0 bases from J, with 16 bases between. CDR3 residues: CASRPLGGPSTDTQYF. In DNA, the CDR3 is TGTGCCAGCAGACCTCTGGGGGGACCCAGCACAGATACGCAGTATTTT.

This chain uses TRBV12-3 or TRBV12-4 with TRBJ2-3, with D hard to call. The CDR3 is made up of 14 amino acids. Trimming took off 5 bases at V and 5 bases at J, with 14 bases between the two ends. The CDR3 loop reads CASSSYLTVDTQYF. The CDR3 region has the DNA TGTGCCAGCAGTAGTTACTTGACTGTAGATACGCAGTATTTT.

The chain is built from TRBV6-1 and TRBJ1-2; no definite D call. CDR3 length: 13 residues. Germline-derived CDR1 and CDR2 are MNHNS and SASEGT. The V and J ends lost 5 bases and 4 bases respectively, with 11 bases between them. Here the CDR3 reads CASSPNEGYGYTF. The CDR3 nucleotides read TGTGCCAGCAGTCCGAACGAGGGCTATGGCTACACCTTC.

A few counts support this clonotype. The chain has TRBV3-1 and TRBJ2-7; D gene ambiguous. Trimming cost V 2 bases and J 3 bases, with 5 bases left between them. The length of the CDR3 is 12 residues. Per germline, CDR1 LGHDT and CDR2 YNNKEL (reference sequence). The CDR3 DNA follows: TGTGCCAGCAGCCAAAACGGCTACGAGCAGTACTTC. This translates into CASSQNGYEQYF.

In nucleotides, the CDR3 is TGTGCCAGCAGCTTACTAGCGGGGCCCTCCAATGAGCAGTTCTTC. The encoded protein is CASSLLAGPSNEQFF. V usage is TRBV7-3 and J usage is TRBJ2-1; TRBD2 matches 9 bases. V shed 2 bases, J shed 6 bases, and the junction held 5 bases outside the gene matches. The CDR3 sequence is 15 residues long. From germline, CDR1 is SGHTA and CDR2 FQGTGA.